What follows are 23 T cell receptor beta chains derived from one specimen sequenced in a study of T cells in women clearing cervical HPV infection. Sequencing used immunoSEQ multiplex PCR; TCRdb keeps in-frame clones, though not all of them. This table lists approximately 13,000 clones. The sequenced material came from blood buffy coat. These receptors were taken from a woman between 18 and 69 years old with a cervical HPV16 infection that either progressed to CIN3+ or cleared (not recorded which).

With respect to this clone: The read stops 3 residues short of the end of the CDR3; the missing end is completed from the germline J gene. The genes are TRBV13 and TRBJ1-4; the match to TRBD1 covers 8 bases. The CDR3 covers 15 residues. CDR1 and CDR2 from the germline V gene are PRHDT and FYEKMQ (reference sequence). The CDR3 DNA, read in part, is TGTGCCAGCAGCCCCGGACAGGGTCCTGCAGCGAAA. Residues: CASSPGQGPAAK. The CDR3 as a whole reads CASSPGQGPAAKLFF.

As for this clone: Sequencing ends 3 residues short of the CDR3 end; the germline J gene provides the rest. J is TRBJ2-7 and V is TRBV20-1, with TRBD2 matching over 10 bases. Germline lookup yields CDR1 DFQATT and CDR2 SNEGSKA (reference sequence). The CDR3 loop spans 15 amino acids. J was trimmed by 0 bases and V by 0 bases; bases with no gene match: 2. The CDR3 here is CSARDPSGGSYEQYF. The CDR3 DNA, read in part, is TGCAGTGCTAGAGATCCTAGCGGGGGCTCCTACGAG.

This clone ranks as medium-sized in terms of frequency. The read terminates 3 residues ahead of where the CDR3 ends, so the germline J gene completes it. The genes are TRBV7-2 and TRBJ2-5; 8 bases are shared with TRBD1. V was clipped by 7 bases and J by 6 bases; unmatched bases: 10. The CDR3 has 14 amino acids. CDR1 is SGHTA and CDR2 is FQGNSA in the germline V gene. The CDR3: CASNTNRGRKTQYF. CDR3 DNA, as far as it was read: TGTGCCAGCAATACTAACAGGGGGAGAAAGACC.

About this clone itself: One end of the junction fails to match germline, which may point to a read error. The observed sequence ends 3 residues before the CDR3 terminus, with the missing tail filled in from the germline J gene. This same CDR3 is encoded by further DNA sequences in the sample. The rearrangement uses TRBV2 and TRBJ1-3; 8 nucleotides agree with TRBD1. Germline values: CDR1 SNHLY, CDR2 FYNNEI. This CDR3 spans 16 amino acids. The sequenced part of the CDR3 DNA is TGTGCCAGCAGCGAAAGGACAGGGAACTCTGGAAACACT. Its translation: CASSERTGNSGNT. The CDR3 reads in full as CASSERTGNSGNTIYF.

Concerning this clone: The CDR3 goes on 3 residues after the read ends, and that part is filled in from the germline J gene. V and J are TRBV6-1 and TRBJ2-3; no reliable D call. Germline CDR1 is MNHNS and CDR2 is SASEGT. Trimming shortened V by 8 bases and J by 5 bases, and 14 bases separated the two germline ends. The CDR3 consists of 13 residues. This CDR3 reads CASWEGVVDTQYF. The CDR3 DNA, read in part, is TGTGCCAGCTGGGAAGGTGTAGTAGATACG.

With regard to this clone: The missing CDR3 end, 3 residues past where the read stops, is filled in from the germline J gene. The chain recombines TRBV7-8 with TRBJ2-1, with 7 nucleotides matching TRBD1. CDR3 length equals 16 residues. Germline V gene data show CDR1 as SGHVS and CDR2 as FQNEAQ. The V and J ends lost 2 bases and 3 bases, in that order; junction bases with no gene match: 7. The CDR3: CASSLLTGFSYNEQFF. The covered CDR3 bases are TGTGCCAGCAGCTTACTGACAGGGTTCAGCTACAATGAG.

As regards this clone: The DNA ends 3 residues before the CDR3 does, and the rest of the CDR3 is filled in from the germline J gene. The chain has TRBV6-2 or TRBV6-3 and TRBJ2-1; tentative D call: TRBD2 (6 bases). CDR1 is MNHEY, CDR2 SVGEGT, per germline. Trimming took 11 bases from V and 8 from J, leaving 13 bases between them. The CDR3 spans 11 residues. CDR3 bases read: TGTGCCGACCGGGGAGGCGATGAG. Its translation: CADRGGDE. The full-length CDR3 reads as CADRGGDEQFF.

Comments on this clone: The sequenced fragment ends 3 residues before the CDR3 boundary, so the rest is inferred from the germline J gene. This sequence joins TRBV19 and TRBJ2-2; D is ambiguous. This CDR3 is 15 amino acids long. Germline CDR1 is LNHDA and CDR2 is SQIVND (reference sequence). The CDR3 loop is CASSRLTGFNEKLFF. The DNA read from the CDR3 is TGTGCCAGTAGTCGCTTAACGGGTTTTAATGAAAAG.

Concerning this clone: The read is 3 residues too short to cover the CDR3 end, so that end is filled in from the germline J gene. The rearrangement links TRBV6-2 or TRBV6-3 to TRBJ2-1, with TRBD2 matching over 11 bases. Unmatched junction bases numbered 4, after V lost 4 bases and J lost 8 bases. The CDR3 contains 14 residues. Germline CDR1 reads MNHEY; CDR2 reads SVGEGT. The sequenced part of the CDR3 DNA is TGTGCCAGCAGTTTTAGCGGGGGGGCCGATGAG. It specifies CASSFSGGADE. In full, the CDR3 is CASSFSGGADEQFF.

Points on this clone: The missing CDR3 end, 3 residues past where the read stops, is filled in from the germline J gene. V usage is TRBV6-2 or TRBV6-3 and J usage is TRBJ2-1; D could derive from TRBD1 or TRBD2 (6 bases each). CDR1 is MNHEY, CDR2 SVGEGT, per germline. Trimming pared 9 bases from V and 1 base from J, leaving 16 bases between. The length of the CDR3 is 15 residues. The sequenced CDR3 bases are TGTGCCAGTGATTACGGAGGGGGTTCCTACAATGAG. This encodes CASDYGGGSYNE. In full, the CDR3 is CASDYGGGSYNEQFF.

With respect to this clone: The read gets to within 3 residues of the CDR3 end, and the germline J gene fills in the rest. The chain uses TRBV9 and TRBJ2-5; 9 nucleotides match TRBD2. The V segment lost 0 bases and the J segment 4 bases; nucleotides outside the gene matches: 7. Germline V gives CDR1 SGDLS, CDR2 YYNGEE. This CDR3 region has 16 residues. CDR3 DNA (partial): TGTGCCAGCAGCGTAGGCGGCGGGAGGGCCCGAGAGACC. Translation: CASSVGGGRARET. The whole CDR3 protein reads CASSVGGGRARETQYF.

To note about this clone: The read terminates 3 residues before the CDR3 end, so the remaining end is supplied by the germline J gene. V and J are TRBV20-1 and TRBJ2-7; D gene ambiguous. Germline-derived CDR1 and CDR2 are DFQATT and SNEGSKA (reference sequence). CDR3 length: 13 residues. V lost 7 bases and J 2 bases, leaving 15 bases between the germline ends. The CDR3 DNA, read in part, is TGCAGTGTCCTTTCGACAAGCACCTACGAG. It is translated as CSVLSTSTYE. Given in full, the CDR3 is CSVLSTSTYEQYF.

Remarks on this clone: The read finishes 3 residues shy of the CDR3 end, and the germline J gene is used to complete it. V usage is TRBV16 and J usage is TRBJ1-5, with 11 positions matching TRBD1. Looked up from germline, CDR1 is KGHSY and CDR2 is FQNENV. CDR3 length: 16 residues. J lost 7 bases, V lost 4 bases, and 9 bases had no gene match. The chain's CDR3 is CASSPRDRGTGQPQHF. The part of the CDR3 DNA that was read is TGTGCCAGCAGCCCTCGGGACAGGGGGACGGGGCAGCCC.

For this clone: The read halts 3 residues ahead of the CDR3 end, with the missing end drawn from the germline J gene. This rearrangement joins TRBV27 to TRBJ1-2; 9 positions match TRBD1. There are 13 residues in the CDR3. Germline V gene sequence: CDR1 MNHEY, CDR2 SMNVEV (reference sequence). The CDR3 bases that were read are TGTGCCAGCAGTCTGGGACAGGGAAAGGGC. Its protein is CASSLGQGKG. In full, the CDR3 is CASSLGQGKGYTF.

Notes on this clone: The read finishes 3 residues shy of the CDR3 end, and the germline J gene is used to complete it. This chain uses TRBV7-9 with TRBJ2-1; TRBD1 might be the D (6 bases). V was clipped by 5 bases and J by 2 bases, with 13 bases between them. CDR1 SEHNR and CDR2 FQNEAQ come from the germline V gene (reference sequence). The CDR3 contains 15 residues. The sequenced part of the CDR3 DNA is TGTGCCAGCAGCGCTACAGGGAACCCCTACAATGAG. Residues: CASSATGNPYNE. The CDR3 reads in full as CASSATGNPYNEQFF. Supplemented by reference TRBV7-9 and TRBJ2-1, the full variable domain reads DTGVSQNPRHKITKRGQNVTFRCDPISEHNRLYWYRQTLGQGPEFLTYFQNEAQLEKSRLLSDRFSAERPKGSFSTLEIQRTEQGDSAMYLCASSATGNPYNEQFFGPGTRLTVL.

A remark on this clone: The read finishes 3 residues shy of the CDR3 end, and the germline J gene is used to complete it. The chain couples TRBV19 to TRBJ2-7, with D possibly TRBD1 on 6 matching bases. Germline assignment: CDR1 LNHDA and CDR2 SQIVND (reference sequence). Trimming removed 3 bases at V and 0 bases at J, with 9 bases between. The CDR3 has 14 residues. The sequenced CDR3 bases are TGTGCCAGTAGTATGGGGGACACCTCCTACGAG. It yields the protein CASSMGDTSYE. From start to end, the CDR3 is CASSMGDTSYEQYF.

Details on this clone: The read gets to within 3 residues of the CDR3 end, and the germline J gene fills in the rest. The V call is TRBV5-6, the J call TRBJ1-2; D possibly corresponds to TRBD1 (6 bases). CDR1 and CDR2 (germline): SGHDT, YYEEEE. The CDR3 extends over 14 amino acids. CDR3 in amino acids: CASSLTGTSYDYTF. The sequenced CDR3 bases are TGTGCCAGCAGCTTGACAGGGACCTCCTACGAC.

To note about this clone: Read sequence stops 3 residues before the CDR3 end, and the germline J gene provides the missing end. The V gene is TRBV15, the J gene TRBJ2-2; 9 bases are shared with TRBD2. The junction had 5 bases not matched to a gene; V was cut back by 1 base and J by 8 bases. The CDR3 consists of 15 residues. Germline CDR1 is LNHNV and CDR2 is YYDKDF (reference sequence). CDR3 protein: CATSRGTSAQGELFF. The CDR3 bases that were read are TGTGCCACCAGCAGAGGGACTAGCGCTCAGGGGGAG.

Worth noting for this clone: The read terminates 3 residues before the CDR3 end, so the remaining end is supplied by the germline J gene. The rearrangement uses TRBV19 and TRBJ1-5; D call uncertain. Deletions cut 4 bases from V and 7 bases from J, with 14 bases between. In germline, CDR1 is LNHDA, CDR2 SQIVND (reference sequence). The CDR3 extends over 14 amino acids. CDR3 sequence: CASSSTGGGQPQHF. The covered CDR3 bases are TGTGCCAGTAGTAGCACGGGTGGCGGCCAGCCC.

As to this clone: The CDR3 extends 3 residues past the end of the read, so its final part is completed from the germline J gene. The rearrangement joins TRBV29-1 to TRBJ2-7; maybe TRBD1 (5 bases). The V end was cut by 6 bases, the J end by 2 bases, with 20 bases between. This CDR3 has 15 residues. Germline V gene data show CDR1 as SQVTM and CDR2 as ANQGSEA. The CDR3 spells CSVTDSNVWPYEQYF. CDR3 DNA, as far as it was read: TGCAGCGTCACCGACAGTAATGTTTGGCCCTACGAG.

With respect to this clone: With the read ending 3 residues before the CDR3 end, the germline J gene is used to fill in that end. V gene TRBV19 combines with J gene TRBJ1-1; D gene unclear. V lost 3 bases and J lost 3, with 8 bases in between. From germline, CDR1 is LNHDA and CDR2 SQIVND (reference sequence). The length of the CDR3 is 13 residues. CDR3 in amino acids: CASSMREHTEAFF. The part of the CDR3 DNA that was read is TGTGCCAGTAGTATGCGGGAGCACACTGAA.

To note about this clone: The read finishes 3 residues shy of the CDR3 end, and the germline J gene is used to complete it. The rearrangement links TRBV11-2 to TRBJ2-7, with D tentatively TRBD2 (6 bases). The length of the CDR3 is 14 residues. Germline loops: CDR1 SGHAT, CDR2 FQNNGV. V dropped 1 base and J dropped 6 bases, with 13 bases sitting between them. CDR3: CASSLAGTSPEQYF. The DNA read from the CDR3 is TGTGCCAGCAGCTTAGCCGGGACTTCGCCCGAG.

A remark on this clone: The read ends 3 residues shy of where the CDR3 ends; the end is completed using the germline J gene. The gene calls are TRBV3-1 (or the pseudogene TRBV3-2) and TRBJ2-7; D unclear. The ends were cut back, 0 bases at V and 3 bases at J, with 9 bases in the middle. Germline CDR1 is LGHDT and CDR2 is YNNKEL (reference sequence). The CDR3 sequence is 14 residues long. The CDR3 sequence is CASSQEVVDYEQYF. CDR3 DNA (partial): TGTGCCAGCAGCCAAGAGGTAGTTGACTACGAG.